This entry describes one TCR beta chain. There is no known antigen for this receptor. It has no much larger one-base neighbor in the sample; base qualities were not kept. PBMCs were isolated by Ficoll-Paque density gradient centrifugation. The data derive from a study of T-cell memory formation after mild COVID-19 (dated by TCRdb to the early 2020s). At the level of the whole study: Most TCR sequence clusters were specific to one of the two donors. In a couple of donors, T-cell clones that expanded and contracted after mild COVID-19 were tracked by sequencing TCRalpha and TCRbeta repertoires over time. The cohort comprised two young, previously healthy adult volunteers, one female and one male. Study-wide conclusions, independent of this receptor: Clones contracting from day 15 to 85 had balanced CD4/CD8 phenotypes, while a second wave expanding from day 15 to 37 was biased towards CD4+. SARS-CoV-2 specificity of the second-wave clones peaking on day 37 was not confirmed. The study included only two mild cases, and larger cohorts that include severe cases with pre-infection samples were judged to be necessary. Contracting CD4+ clones turned up mainly in the CM and EM memory subsets, whereas EMRA was where CD8+ clones were enriched. The detection of some responding clones in pre-infection memory suggests that pre-existing cross-reactive memory T cells joined the SARS-CoV-2 response.

Instrument used: Illumina NovaSeq 6000. TCRalpha and TCRbeta cDNA libraries were constructed by 5'RACE with constant-segment primers, with sample barcodes and unique molecular identifiers being introduced. RNA was extracted from every sample with Trizol reagent. The libraries were amplified in two PCR steps, and the second step added a second sample barcode and Illumina TruSeq adapters. Sequencing of libraries was performed on an Illumina NovaSeq with 2 x 150 bp paired-end reads. Under the source paper's analysis protocol: Reads were demultiplexed and collapsed into UMI-guided consensus sequences with migec v1.2.7. Using mixcr v2.1.11, UMI consensuses were aligned to TRA and TRB V and J templates and then assembled into clonotypes. Clonotypes were classified as expanded or contracted when called significant by both edgeR and NoisET, with noise models trained on biological replicates. For edgeR calls, the thresholds were a false discovery rate-adjusted p below 0.01 and a log2 fold-change of 1. As an exploratory analysis of dynamics, max-normalized trajectories of the 1000 most abundant clonotypes were examined by PCA with hierarchical clustering. The CD4 or CD8 phenotype of responding clones was assigned using the separately sequenced CD4+ and CD8+ repertoires. TCRdb reran the public reads through fastp at Q25 and MiXCR, keeping productive beta chains. Rows are combined by CDR3 protein, so each entry shows the most common genes and DNA. TCRdb, not the authors, supplied the V and J calls. A total of about 340,000 distinct CDR3 sequences appear in this sample, approximately 14% of them only once. The ten largest account for around a fifth of the sample.

The TCR comes from a man between 18 and 29 years old who had mild COVID-19 (a few samples of this study predate the infection). The sample titles of this study are shuffled in the database, so cell type and time point are left out; the donor was told from shared clones. Sequenced material: PBMCs or a T cell subset sorted from them (not recorded which).

The DNA is TGCGCCAGCAGCCCCTCTAGCGGGGGGCTCTTCACAGATACGCAGTATTTT. Its amino acids are CASSPSSGGLFTDTQYF. This receptor chain uses TRBV4-1 and TRBJ2-3, and 11 junction bases match TRBD2. From V the trimming removes 4 bases and from J it removes 2 bases, while the gene matches leave 8 bases of the junction unaccounted for. Per the germline V gene, MGHRA is the CDR1 and YSYEKL is the CDR2. The CDR3 starts with the cysteine, ends with the phenylalanine, and has 17 residues. The retained sequence is limited to the CDR3, 51 bases, with the frame set at the first base.